The clone carrying this T cell receptor (beta chain) appeared a few times. Its antigen is not known. Full-length variable regions came from constant-region reverse primers plus semi-nested Nested Universal Primer A PCR. TCRdb reanalysed the 5' RACE reads using MiXCR and keeps one entry per CDR3 protein. The profile covers under 15,000 distinct CDR3 sequences, with 45% to 60% appearing a single time and 9.5% to 15% taken by the ten largest. Findings and limits, study-wide: In terms of TCR gene usage, tumor memory CD4+ T cells clustered together with blood and lymph node memory CD4+ cells, as well as with lymph node naive CD4+ cells. Greatest tumor Treg TCR overlap was with tumor naive CD4+ cells. Larger-cohort validation covered only one TCR beta V-J rearrangement.

The CDR3 is 14 amino acids. Germline assignment: CDR1 SGHTA and CDR2 FQGTGA. J lost 7 bases, V lost 6 bases, and 7 bases had no gene match. Tregs were sorted as CD4+CD25+CD127-/low cells. The source is a female donor with breast cancer. The chain links TRBV7-3 to TRBJ1-1, with 11 bases lining up with TRBD1. The sample comprised tumor-infiltrating Tregs sorted from the breast tumor. The CDR3 DNA sequence: TGTGCCAGCAGAAACGGACAGGGGGCTGGTGAAGCTTTCTTT. Protein product: CASRNGQGAGEAFF.